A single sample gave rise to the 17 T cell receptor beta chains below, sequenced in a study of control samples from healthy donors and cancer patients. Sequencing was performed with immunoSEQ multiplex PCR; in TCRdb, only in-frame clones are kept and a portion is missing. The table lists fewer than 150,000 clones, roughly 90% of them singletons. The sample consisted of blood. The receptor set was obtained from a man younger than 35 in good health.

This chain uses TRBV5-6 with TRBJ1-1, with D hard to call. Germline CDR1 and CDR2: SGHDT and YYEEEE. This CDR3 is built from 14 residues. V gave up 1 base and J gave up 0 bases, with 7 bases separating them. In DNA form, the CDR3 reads TGTGCCAGCAGCTTGCGGTACTTGAACACTGAAGCTTTCTTT. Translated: CASSLRYLNTEAFF.

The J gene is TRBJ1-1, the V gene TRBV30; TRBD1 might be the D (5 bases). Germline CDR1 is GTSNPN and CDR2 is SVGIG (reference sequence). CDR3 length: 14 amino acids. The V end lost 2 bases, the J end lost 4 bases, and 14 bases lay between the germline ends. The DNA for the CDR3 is TGTGCCTGGAGTTTAGACGGGGGGAGCACTGAAGCTTTCTTT. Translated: CAWSLDGGSTEAFF.

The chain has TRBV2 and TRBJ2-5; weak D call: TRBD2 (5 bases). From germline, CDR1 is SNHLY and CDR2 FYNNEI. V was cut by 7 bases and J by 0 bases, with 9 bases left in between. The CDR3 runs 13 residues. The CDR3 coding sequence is TGTGCCAGCATGTGGGAGTACCAAGAGACCCAGTACTTC. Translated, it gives CASMWEYQETQYF.

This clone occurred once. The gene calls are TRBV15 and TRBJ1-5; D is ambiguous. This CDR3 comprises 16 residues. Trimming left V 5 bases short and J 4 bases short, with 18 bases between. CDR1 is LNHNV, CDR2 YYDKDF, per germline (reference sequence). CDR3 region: CATSPMGVGGNQPQHF. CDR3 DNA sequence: TGTGCCACCAGCCCGATGGGCGTGGGAGGTAATCAGCCCCAGCATTTT.

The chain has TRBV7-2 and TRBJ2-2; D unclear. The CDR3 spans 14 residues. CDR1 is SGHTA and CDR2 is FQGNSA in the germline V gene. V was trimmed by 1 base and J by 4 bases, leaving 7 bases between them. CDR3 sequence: CASSLGGSTGELFF. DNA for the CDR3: TGTGCCAGCAGCTTAGGGGGTAGCACCGGGGAGCTGTTTTTT.

CDR3 sequence: CASSFSGIAPEKGQFF. Here the CDR3 DNA reads TGTGCCAGCAGCTTCTCGGGGATCGCACCGGAAAAGGGGCAGTTCTTC. This rearrangement joins TRBV11-1 to TRBJ2-1, with a tentative D call TRBD2 (5 bases). Deletions cut 3 bases from V and 12 bases from J, with 24 bases between. The germline CDR1 and CDR2 sequences are SGHAT and FQDESV (reference sequence). CDR3 size: 16 residues. The variable domain in full, with the rest retrieved from reference TRBV11-1 and TRBJ2-1, is EAEVAQSPRYKITEKSQAVAFWCDPISGHATLYWYRQILGQGPELLVQFQDESVVDDSQLPKDRFSAERLKGVDSTLKIQPAELGDSAMYLCASSFSGIAPEKGQFFGPGTRLTVL.

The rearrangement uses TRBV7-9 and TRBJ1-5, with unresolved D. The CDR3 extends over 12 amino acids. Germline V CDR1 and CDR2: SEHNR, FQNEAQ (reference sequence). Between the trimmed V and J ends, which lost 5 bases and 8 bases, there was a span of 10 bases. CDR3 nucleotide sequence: TGTGCCAGCAGCCTAGAAGGTGAGCCCCAGCATTTT. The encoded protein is CASSLEGEPQHF.

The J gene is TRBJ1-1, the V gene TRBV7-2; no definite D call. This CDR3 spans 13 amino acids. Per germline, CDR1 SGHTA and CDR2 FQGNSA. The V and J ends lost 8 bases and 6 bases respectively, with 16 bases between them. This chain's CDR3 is CASALDPRAEAFF. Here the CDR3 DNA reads TGTGCCAGCGCACTAGACCCAAGGGCTGAAGCTTTCTTT.

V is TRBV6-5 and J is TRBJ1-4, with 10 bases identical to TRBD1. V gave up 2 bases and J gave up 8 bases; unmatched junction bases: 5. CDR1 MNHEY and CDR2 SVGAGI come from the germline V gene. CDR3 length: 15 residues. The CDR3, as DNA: TGTGCCAGCAGTTACGGCCGGGACAGGGGCGAAAAACTGTTTTTT. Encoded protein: CASSYGRDRGEKLFF.

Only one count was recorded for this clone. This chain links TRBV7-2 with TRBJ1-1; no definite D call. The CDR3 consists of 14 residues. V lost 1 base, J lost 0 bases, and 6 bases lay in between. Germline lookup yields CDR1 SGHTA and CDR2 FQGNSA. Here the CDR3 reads CASSLGSMNTEAFF. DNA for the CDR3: TGTGCCAGCAGCTTAGGCTCTATGAACACTGAAGCTTTCTTT.

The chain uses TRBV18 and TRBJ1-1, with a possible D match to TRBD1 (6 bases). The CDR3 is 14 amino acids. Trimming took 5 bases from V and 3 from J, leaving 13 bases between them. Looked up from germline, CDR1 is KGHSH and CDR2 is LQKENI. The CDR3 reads CASSINREDTEAFF. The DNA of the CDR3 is TGTGCCAGCTCAATCAACAGGGAGGACACTGAAGCTTTCTTT.

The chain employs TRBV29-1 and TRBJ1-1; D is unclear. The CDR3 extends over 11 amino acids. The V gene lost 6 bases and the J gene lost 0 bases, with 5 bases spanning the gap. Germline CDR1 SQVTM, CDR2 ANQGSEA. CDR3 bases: TGCAGCGTCCCGATGAACACTGAAGCTTTCTTT. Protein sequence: CSVPMNTEAFF.

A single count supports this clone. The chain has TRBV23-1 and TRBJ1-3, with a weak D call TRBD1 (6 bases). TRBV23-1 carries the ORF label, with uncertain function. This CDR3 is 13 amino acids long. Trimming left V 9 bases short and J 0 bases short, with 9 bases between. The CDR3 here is CARGTPSGNTIYF. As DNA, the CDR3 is TGCGCCAGGGGGACACCCTCTGGAAACACCATATATTTT.

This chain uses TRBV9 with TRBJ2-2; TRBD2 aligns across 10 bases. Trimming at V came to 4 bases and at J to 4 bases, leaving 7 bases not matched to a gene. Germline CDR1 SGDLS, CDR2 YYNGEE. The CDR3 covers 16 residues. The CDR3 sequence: CASSSRRTSGTGELFF. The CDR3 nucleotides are TGTGCCAGCAGCTCCCGGCGGACTAGCGGCACCGGGGAGCTGTTTTTT.

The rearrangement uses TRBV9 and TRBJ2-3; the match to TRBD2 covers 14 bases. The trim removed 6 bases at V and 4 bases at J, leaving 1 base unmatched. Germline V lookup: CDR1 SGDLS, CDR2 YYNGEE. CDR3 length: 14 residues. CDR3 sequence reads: CASKGLAGADTQYF. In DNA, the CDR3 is TGTGCCAGCAAGGGACTAGCGGGGGCAGATACGCAGTATTTT.

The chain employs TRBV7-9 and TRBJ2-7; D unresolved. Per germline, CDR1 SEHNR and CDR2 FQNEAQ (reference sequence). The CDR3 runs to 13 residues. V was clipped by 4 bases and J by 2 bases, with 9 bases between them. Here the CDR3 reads CASSYTVTYEQYF. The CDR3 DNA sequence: TGTGCCAGCAGCTATACAGTTACCTACGAGCAGTACTTC.

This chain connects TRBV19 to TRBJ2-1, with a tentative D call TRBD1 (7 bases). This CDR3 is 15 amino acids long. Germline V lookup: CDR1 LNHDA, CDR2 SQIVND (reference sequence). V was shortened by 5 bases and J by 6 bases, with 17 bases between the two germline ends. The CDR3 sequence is CASSRQGLGGNEQFF. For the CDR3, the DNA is TGTGCCAGTAGTCGACAGGGCTTGGGGGGCAATGAGCAGTTCTTC. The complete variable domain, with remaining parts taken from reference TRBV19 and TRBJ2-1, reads DGGITQSPKYLFRKEGQNVTLSCEQNLNHDAMYWYRQDPGQGLRLIYYSQIVNDFQKGDIAEGYSVSREKKESFPLTVTSAQKNPTAFYLCASSRQGLGGNEQFFGPGTRLTVL.